These 18 T cell receptor beta chains came from one sample sequenced in a study of T cell responses to AZD1222 COVID-19 vaccine. Using immunoSEQ multiplex PCR, the repertoire was profiled, and TCRdb retains in-frame clones only, with some absent. The sample holds approximately 120,000 clones, around 90% seen once. This specimen consisted of peripheral blood, obtained on day 0 of AZD1222 vaccination. These receptors came from an adult in good health.

This chain joins TRBV7-8 and TRBJ2-5, with 9 bases fitting TRBD2. There are 16 residues in the CDR3. CDR1 is SGHVS, CDR2 FQNEAQ, per germline. The ends lost 6 bases at V and 3 bases at J; junction bases unmatched: 11. The CDR3 DNA follows: TGTGCCAGCAGATTGGGCGGGACTAGCATGGAAGAGACCCAGTACTTC. Encoded protein: CASRLGGTSMEETQYF.

This clone was counted only a few times. The chain has TRBV7-2 and TRBJ2-3; perhaps D is TRBD1 or TRBD2 (5 bases each). The germline gives CDR1 SGHTA, CDR2 FQGNSA. The CDR3 loop spans 15 amino acids. V shed 4 bases and J shed 2 bases, with 13 bases lying between them. Here the CDR3 DNA reads TGTGCCAGCAGCTCCTCGGGACGGACCACAGATACGCAGTATTTT. It translates to CASSSSGRTTDTQYF. Full variable domain (outside the CDR3, taken from reference TRBV7-2 and TRBJ2-3): GAGVSQSPSNKVTEKGKDVELRCDPISGHTALYWYRQSLGQGLEFLIYFQGNSAPDKSGLPSDRFSAERTGGSVSTLTIQRTQQEDSAVYLCASSSSGRTTDTQYFGPGTRLTVL.

The chain has TRBV19 and TRBJ1-2; possible D gene TRBD1, 5 bases. CDR1 is LNHDA and CDR2 is SQIVND in the germline V gene (reference sequence). The CDR3 sequence is 11 residues long. The V end was cut by 6 bases, the J end by 8 bases, with 10 bases between. CDR3 nucleotides: TGTGCCAGTAGGGAGGACACCGGCTACACCTTC. It translates to CASREDTGYTF.

This chain uses TRBV5-6 with TRBJ1-2, with 9 bases matching TRBD1. The CDR3 loop spans 16 amino acids. From germline, CDR1 is SGHDT and CDR2 YYEEEE. V was pared by 4 bases and J by 6 bases, with 13 bases of the junction left unmatched. CDR3 residues: CASSPPGDRGGNGYTF. CDR3 DNA sequence: TGTGCCAGCAGCCCCCCCGGCGACAGGGGGGGAAATGGCTACACCTTC.

The chain recombines TRBV3-1 (or the pseudogene TRBV3-2) with TRBJ2-7; maybe TRBD2 (5 bases). With 1 base removed from V and 2 bases from J, the gap between germline ends came to 12 bases. The CDR3 is 15 residues long. Germline V CDR1 and CDR2: LGHDT, YNNKEL (reference sequence). Here the CDR3 reads CASSQASWGAYEQYF. In nucleotides, the CDR3 is TGTGCCAGCAGCCAAGCTTCGTGGGGAGCCTACGAGCAGTACTTC.

CDR3 in DNA: TGTGCCAGCAGCAACAGTCAGGAAGATACGCAGTATTTT. This codes for CASSNSQEDTQYF. The chain joins TRBV21-1 to TRBJ2-3; TRBD1 is the table's D call, not checked against the DNA. TRBV21-1 is a known pseudogene. The CDR3 runs 13 residues.

The gene calls are TRBV24-1 and TRBJ2-3; TRBD2 matches 12 bases. CDR1 is KGHDR, CDR2 SFDVKD, per germline. The J segment lost 6 bases and the V segment lost 4 bases, leaving 10 bases of the junction unmatched. The CDR3 spans 17 residues. As DNA, the CDR3 is TGTGCCACCAGTGACGCTAGCGGGAGGGCCGCTGGGGATACGCAGTATTTT. Translating gives CATSDASGRAAGDTQYF.

DNA for the CDR3: TGTGCCAGCAGCCAAGGGCAGGACGCCTATGGCTACACCTTC. Its translation is CASSQGQDAYGYTF. The V gene is TRBV3-1 (or the pseudogene TRBV3-2), the J gene TRBJ1-2; D gene uncertain. Germline V gene sequence: CDR1 LGHDT, CDR2 YNNKEL (reference sequence). Trimming pared 1 base from V and 4 bases from J, leaving 10 bases between. The length of the CDR3 is 14 residues.

With regard to this clone: The same CDR3 is also encoded by other DNA sequences in this sample. J is TRBJ2-7 and V is TRBV10-3; a weak D match, TRBD1 (6 bases). The CDR3 covers 15 residues. The germline CDR1 and CDR2 sequences are ENHRY and SYGVKD. Trimming removed 4 bases at V and 0 bases at J, with 13 bases between. CDR3 loop: CAISGSGTNSYEQYF. The CDR3 DNA reads TGTGCCATCAGTGGCTCCGGGACAAACTCCTACGAGCAGTACTTC.

The gene calls are TRBV5-5 and TRBJ1-2; D not resolved. This CDR3 is 12 amino acids long. Looked up from germline, CDR1 is SGHKS and CDR2 is YYEKEE (reference sequence). V dropped 0 bases and J dropped 6 bases, with 6 bases sitting between them. The CDR3 protein is CASSLAQDGYTF. CDR3 sequence (DNA): TGTGCCAGCAGCTTGGCTCAGGATGGCTACACCTTC.

The chain has TRBV28 and TRBJ1-4; 9 nucleotides agree with TRBD1. The V gene end was trimmed by 1 base and the J gene end by 6 bases; junction bases not matched to a gene: 9. This CDR3 contains 17 residues. CDR1 and CDR2 from the germline V gene are MDHEN and SYDVKM. CDR3 sequence: CASSLLTGGQGYEKLFF. The CDR3 DNA follows: TGTGCCAGCAGTTTATTGACGGGAGGACAGGGGTATGAAAAACTGTTTTTT.

V is TRBV5-4 and J is TRBJ2-2; D not certain. Between the trimmed V and J ends, which lost 1 base and 5 bases, there was a span of 12 bases. The germline V gene has CDR1 SGHNT and CDR2 YYREEE (reference sequence). This CDR3 region has 15 residues. This chain's CDR3 is CASSLSAARTGELFF. CDR3 DNA sequence: TGTGCCAGCAGCTTGTCGGCGGCTCGTACCGGGGAGCTGTTTTTT. Combining the CDR3 with reference TRBV5-4 and TRBJ2-2 gives the whole variable domain ETGVTQSPTHLIKTRGQQVTLRCSSQSGHNTVSWYQQALGQGPQFIFQYYREEENGRGNFPPRFSGLQFPNYSSELNVNALELDDSALYLCASSLSAARTGELFFGEGSRLTVL.

The chain carries TRBV12-5 and TRBJ2-5; D unclear. V lost 4 bases and J lost 7, with 13 bases in between. Germline CDR1 LGHNT, CDR2 FRNRAP. The CDR3 is 13 amino acids. CDR3 protein: CASGSGPVGTQYF. In DNA, the CDR3 is TGTGCTAGTGGTTCAGGACCCGTCGGGACCCAGTACTTC.

The chain recombines TRBV18 with TRBJ1-6; D remains unclear. The CDR3 runs 13 residues. Trimming removed 2 bases at V and 8 bases at J, with 7 bases between. The germline V gene has CDR1 KGHSH and CDR2 LQKENI. The CDR3 coding sequence is TGTGCCAGCTCACCAACTCTAGATTCACCCCTCCACTTT. Residues: CASSPTLDSPLHF.

The genes are TRBV18 and TRBJ1-2; weak D call: TRBD1 (6 bases). The germline CDR1 and CDR2 sequences are KGHSH and LQKENI. The CDR3 is 15 residues long. V gave up 1 base and J gave up 7 bases, with 16 bases separating them. CDR3 DNA sequence: TGTGCCAGCTCACCACGGACACAGGGAATGAGTGGCTACACCTTC. It specifies CASSPRTQGMSGYTF.

This chain uses TRBV18 with TRBJ2-3, with TRBD1 identical over 7 bases. The CDR3 contains 15 residues. Germline CDR1 and CDR2: KGHSH and LQKENI. With 7 bases clipped from V and 2 bases from J, the junction kept 9 bases outside the gene matches. CDR3 in DNA: TGTGCCAGCTATACCACAGGGGTCATCACAGATACGCAGTATTTT. This codes for CASYTTGVITDTQYF.

V gene TRBV5-6 combines with J gene TRBJ1-1; maybe TRBD1 (6 bases). The ends were cut back, 4 bases at V and 6 bases at J, with 10 bases in the middle. CDR3 length: 12 amino acids. CDR1 SGHDT and CDR2 YYEEEE come from the germline V gene. The CDR3 is CASSLGHSEAFF. CDR3 nucleotide sequence: TGTGCCAGCAGCCTGGGACACTCTGAAGCTTTCTTT.

The chain employs TRBV5-1 and TRBJ2-3; a possible D gene is TRBD2 (7 bases). Germline CDR1 SGHRS, CDR2 YFSETQ. The CDR3 length is 16 residues. The ends were cut back, 0 bases at V and 0 bases at J, with 11 bases in the middle. The CDR3: CASSLVGGPSTDTQYF. CDR3 sequence (DNA): TGCGCCAGCAGCTTGGTCGGGGGGCCGAGCACAGATACGCAGTATTTT.